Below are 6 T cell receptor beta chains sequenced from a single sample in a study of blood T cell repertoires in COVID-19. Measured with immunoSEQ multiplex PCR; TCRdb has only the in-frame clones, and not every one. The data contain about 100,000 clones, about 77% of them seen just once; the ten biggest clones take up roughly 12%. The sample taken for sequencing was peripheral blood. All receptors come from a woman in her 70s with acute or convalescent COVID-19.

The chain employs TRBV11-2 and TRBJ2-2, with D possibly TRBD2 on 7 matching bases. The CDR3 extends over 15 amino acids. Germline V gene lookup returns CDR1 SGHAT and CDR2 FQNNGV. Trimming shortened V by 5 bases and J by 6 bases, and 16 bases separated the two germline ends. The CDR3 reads CASSPPGGTSGELFF. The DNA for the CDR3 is TGTGCCAGCAGCCCCCCGGGGGGCACGTCCGGGGAGCTGTTTTTT.

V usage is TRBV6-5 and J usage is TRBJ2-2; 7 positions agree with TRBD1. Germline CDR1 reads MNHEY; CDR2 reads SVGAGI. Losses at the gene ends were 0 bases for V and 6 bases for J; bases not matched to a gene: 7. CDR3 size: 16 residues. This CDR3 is CASSYSADRASGELFF. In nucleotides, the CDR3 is TGTGCCAGCAGTTACTCCGCCGACAGGGCTTCCGGGGAGCTGTTTTTT.

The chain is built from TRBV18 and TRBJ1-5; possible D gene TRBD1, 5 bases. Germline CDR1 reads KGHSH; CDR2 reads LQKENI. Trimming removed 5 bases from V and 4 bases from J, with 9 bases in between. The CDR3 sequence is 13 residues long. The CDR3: CASSFDRNQPQHF. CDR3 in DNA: TGTGCCAGCTCATTTGACAGAAATCAGCCCCAGCATTTT.

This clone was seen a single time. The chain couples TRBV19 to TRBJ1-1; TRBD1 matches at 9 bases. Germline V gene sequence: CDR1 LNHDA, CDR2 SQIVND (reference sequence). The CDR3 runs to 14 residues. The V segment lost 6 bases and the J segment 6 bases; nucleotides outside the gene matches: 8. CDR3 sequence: CASRLRDREAEAFF. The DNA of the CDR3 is TGTGCCAGTAGGCTCCGGGACAGGGAGGCTGAAGCTTTCTTT.

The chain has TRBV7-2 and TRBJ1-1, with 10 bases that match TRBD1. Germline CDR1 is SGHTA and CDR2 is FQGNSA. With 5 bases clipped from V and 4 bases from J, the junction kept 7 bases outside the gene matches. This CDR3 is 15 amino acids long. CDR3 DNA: TGTGCCAGCAGCCCCAGACAGGGGGCGGGCACTGAAGCTTTCTTT. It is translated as CASSPRQGAGTEAFF.

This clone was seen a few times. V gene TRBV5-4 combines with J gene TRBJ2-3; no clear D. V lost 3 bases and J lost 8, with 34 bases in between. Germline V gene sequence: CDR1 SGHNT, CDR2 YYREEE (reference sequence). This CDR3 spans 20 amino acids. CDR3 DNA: TGTGCCAGCAGCTCCAGTAATAGCCGTTTTCAATACCCGGTAAGAGGTACGCAGTATTTT. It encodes CASSSSNSRFQYPVRGTQYF.